This is a list of T cell receptor beta chains from one sample in a study of T cell responses to AZD1222 COVID-19 vaccine. Here immunoSEQ multiplex PCR was the method, and the copy in TCRdb shows in-frame clones only, minus some. The sample contains roughly 97,000 clones, roughly 91% of which appear only once. The sequencing used peripheral blood, collected on day 0 of AZD1222 vaccination. The receptor set was obtained from an adult in good health. Each CDR3 is given with its conserved first and last residue. Each record gives: clone size, V gene, J gene, D gene, CDR3 DNA, CDR3 protein. D genes are given only for firm matches. The size field is filled for only some rows; it gives once, few, many or a size class.

abundance: .
v_gene: TRBV28
j_gene: TRBJ2-7
d_gene: .
CDR3nt: TGTGCCAGCAGCCCTAACTACGAGCAGTACTTC
CDR3aa: CASSPNYEQYF

abundance: .
v_gene: TRBV18
j_gene: TRBJ2-3
d_gene: TRBD2
CDR3nt: TGTGCCAGCTCACCTAGGTCCGCGGGAGACGGCACAGATACGCAGTATTTT
CDR3aa: CASSPRSAGDGTDTQYF

abundance: once
v_gene: TRBV5-1
j_gene: TRBJ1-1
d_gene: .
CDR3nt: TGCGCCAGCAGCTTGGGACACGGGGACACTGAAGCTTTCTTT
CDR3aa: CASSLGHGDTEAFF

abundance: .
v_gene: TRBV5-4
j_gene: TRBJ1-6
d_gene: .
CDR3nt: TGTGCCAGCAGCTTGGATGTTGCCAGCTCCTATAATTCACCCCTCCACTTT
CDR3aa: CASSLDVASSYNSPLHF

abundance: .
v_gene: TRBV18
j_gene: TRBJ2-7
d_gene: TRBD2
CDR3nt: TGTGCCAGCTCAGGGACTAGCGGGCCAGGGCTCGAGCAGTACTTC
CDR3aa: CASSGTSGPGLEQYF

abundance: .
v_gene: TRBV2
j_gene: TRBJ2-3
d_gene: .
CDR3nt: TGTGCCAGCAGTGAAGGACAGGTCACAGATACGCAGTATTTT
CDR3aa: CASSEGQVTDTQYF

abundance: .
v_gene: TRBV9
j_gene: TRBJ2-1
d_gene: .
CDR3nt: TGTGCCAGCAGCGTTGACGGGGTCTACAATGAGCAGTTCTTC
CDR3aa: CASSVDGVYNEQFF

abundance: .
v_gene: TRBV7-2
j_gene: TRBJ2-3
d_gene: .
CDR3nt: TGTGCCAGCAGCCCCGTCGGGGGGCGGACAGATACGCAGTATTTT
CDR3aa: CASSPVGGRTDTQYF

abundance: .
v_gene: TRBV19
j_gene: TRBJ2-2
d_gene: .
CDR3nt: TGTGCCAGTAGTATAGCGGCAGGACGGTACACCGGGGAGCTGTTTTTT
CDR3aa: CASSIAAGRYTGELFF

abundance: .
v_gene: TRBV30
j_gene: TRBJ2-6
d_gene: .
CDR3nt: TGTGCCCGGGCAGGGGGGGGGAGCTCTGGGGCCAACGTCCTGACTTTC
CDR3aa: CARAGGGSSGANVLTF

abundance: .
v_gene: TRBV5-1
j_gene: TRBJ1-1
d_gene: .
CDR3nt: TGCGCCAGCAGATCCGGGGGCTCATTGATCGCTGAAGCTTTCTTT
CDR3aa: CASRSGGSLIAEAFF

abundance: .
v_gene: TRBV4-2
j_gene: TRBJ1-2
d_gene: .
CDR3nt: TGTGCCAGCAGCCAAGGGCAGGCAATTAACTATGGCTACACCTTC
CDR3aa: CASSQGQAINYGYTF

abundance: .
v_gene: TRBV5-1
j_gene: TRBJ1-2
d_gene: .
CDR3nt: TGCGCCAGCAGCCCCCCGCGGGGAGAAGCTAACTATGGCTACACCTTC
CDR3aa: CASSPPRGEANYGYTF

abundance: .
v_gene: TRBV4-1
j_gene: TRBJ1-6
d_gene: TRBD1
CDR3nt: TGCGCCAGCAGCCAAGTGGACAGGGGAAACTCACCCCTCCACTTT
CDR3aa: CASSQVDRGNSPLHF

abundance: .
v_gene: TRBV6-5
j_gene: TRBJ2-5
d_gene: TRBD2
CDR3nt: TGTGCCAGCAGTTACTCTGGACTAGCGGGACAAGAGACCCAGTACTTC
CDR3aa: CASSYSGLAGQETQYF

abundance: .
v_gene: TRBV6-1
j_gene: TRBJ1-4
d_gene: .
CDR3nt: TGTGCCAGCAGTGAACGGTCATCTAATGAAAAACTGTTTTTT
CDR3aa: CASSERSSNEKLFF

abundance: .
v_gene: TRBV7-7
j_gene: TRBJ2-3
d_gene: TRBD2
CDR3nt: TGTGCTAGCAGCTTGGCGGGAGGAAATACGCAGTATTTT
CDR3aa: CASSLAGGNTQYF

abundance: .
v_gene: TRBV24-1
j_gene: TRBJ2-2
d_gene: .
CDR3nt: TGTGCCACCAGTGATTTGAGGGGATCCGGGGAGCTGTTTTTT
CDR3aa: CATSDLRGSGELFF

abundance: .
v_gene: TRBV27
j_gene: TRBJ2-7
d_gene: .
CDR3nt: TGTGCCACCGGTCGATACGAGCAGTACTTC
CDR3aa: CATGRYEQYF

abundance: .
v_gene: TRBV18
j_gene: TRBJ2-1
d_gene: .
CDR3nt: TGTGCCAGCTCACCACTTTACGGGGCTTACAATGAGCAGTTCTTC
CDR3aa: CASSPLYGAYNEQFF

abundance: .
v_gene: TRBV19
j_gene: TRBJ1-2
d_gene: TRBD1
CDR3nt: TGTGCCAGTAATGACGAGAGGGGACAGGGGTTCTATGGCTACACCTTC
CDR3aa: CASNDERGQGFYGYTF

abundance: .
v_gene: TRBV19
j_gene: TRBJ1-1
d_gene: TRBD1
CDR3nt: TGTGCCACCCGGGACAGGAGGGGGACTGAAGCTTTCTTT
CDR3aa: CATRDRRGTEAFF

abundance: .
v_gene: TRBV28
j_gene: TRBJ2-1
d_gene: TRBD2
CDR3nt: TGTGCCAGCCCCGGTGAGGGCGGGGGATACAATGAGCAGTTCTTC
CDR3aa: CASPGEGGGYNEQFF

abundance: .
v_gene: TRBV2
j_gene: TRBJ2-5
d_gene: TRBD2
CDR3nt: TGTGCCAGCACCCCGGTAGCGGGCGGGGGGGGGACCCAGTACTTC
CDR3aa: CASTPVAGGGGTQYF

abundance: .
v_gene: TRBV27
j_gene: TRBJ1-1
d_gene: .
CDR3nt: TGTGCCAGCAGGTCGACCGACGGAGGCACTGAAGCTTTCTTT
CDR3aa: CASRSTDGGTEAFF

abundance: .
v_gene: TRBV29-1
j_gene: TRBJ2-1
d_gene: TRBD2
CDR3nt: TGCAGCGTTATGACTAGCGGGGGGGTCTCCTACAATGAGCAGTTCTTC
CDR3aa: CSVMTSGGVSYNEQFF

abundance: .
v_gene: TRBV19
j_gene: TRBJ1-4
d_gene: .
CDR3nt: TGTGCCAGTAGTATTTCCACCTCAACTAATGAAAAACTGTTTTTT
CDR3aa: CASSISTSTNEKLFF

abundance: .
v_gene: TRBV7-2
j_gene: TRBJ2-7
d_gene: .
CDR3nt: TGTGCCAGCAGCTCTGATTGGGTTGGGGAGCAGTACTTC
CDR3aa: CASSSDWVGEQYF

abundance: .
v_gene: TRBV28
j_gene: TRBJ1-1
d_gene: .
CDR3nt: TGTGCCAGCAGTTTATTGGTCCAGGGAGGGGCTTTCTTT
CDR3aa: CASSLLVQGGAFF

abundance: .
v_gene: TRBV5-1
j_gene: TRBJ1-1
d_gene: TRBD1
CDR3nt: TGCGCCAGCAGCCCGGGGACAGAGGACACTGAAGCTTTCTTT
CDR3aa: CASSPGTEDTEAFF

abundance: .
v_gene: TRBV9
j_gene: TRBJ1-1
d_gene: .
CDR3nt: TGTGCCAGCAGCGGGGGGCCACAGAACACTGAAGCTTTCTTT
CDR3aa: CASSGGPQNTEAFF

abundance: once
v_gene: TRBV5-1
j_gene: TRBJ1-1
d_gene: .
CDR3nt: TGCGCCAGCAGCTCCCTGGGCAGGGATGGTGAAGCTTTCTTT
CDR3aa: CASSSLGRDGEAFF

abundance: .
v_gene: TRBV6-5
j_gene: TRBJ1-4
d_gene: TRBD1
CDR3nt: TGTGCCAGCAGTAACCAGGGGGGAGCTAATGAAAAACTGTTTTTT
CDR3aa: CASSNQGGANEKLFF

abundance: once
v_gene: TRBV7-3
j_gene: TRBJ1-2
d_gene: .
CDR3nt: TGTGCCAGCAGCCCCAACGGGGGGGACTATGGCTACACCTTC
CDR3aa: CASSPNGGDYGYTF

abundance: .
v_gene: TRBV9
j_gene: TRBJ1-1
d_gene: .
CDR3nt: TGTGCCAGCAGCGAACCTAGGGGGAACACTGAAGCTTTCTTT
CDR3aa: CASSEPRGNTEAFF

abundance: .
v_gene: TRBV12-3/TRBV12-4
j_gene: TRBJ1-2
d_gene: .
CDR3nt: TGTGCCAGCAGTTTCCGTAGTTGGGGCTACACCTTC
CDR3aa: CASSFRSWGYTF

abundance: once
v_gene: TRBV19
j_gene: TRBJ1-5
d_gene: TRBD1
CDR3nt: TGTGCCAGTAGCCCGGGGGGACAGGGGGCTCAGCCCCAGCATTTT
CDR3aa: CASSPGGQGAQPQHF

abundance: .
v_gene: TRBV4-2
j_gene: TRBJ2-7
d_gene: TRBD1
CDR3nt: TGTGCCAGCAGCCAAGGGACAGGGTTCTCCTACGAGCAGTACTTC
CDR3aa: CASSQGTGFSYEQYF

abundance: .
v_gene: TRBV24-1
j_gene: TRBJ1-5
d_gene: TRBD1
CDR3nt: TGTGCCACCAGTGGCCGACAGGGGGCAGGCAATCAGCCCCAGCATTTT
CDR3aa: CATSGRQGAGNQPQHF

abundance: .
v_gene: TRBV28
j_gene: TRBJ1-1
d_gene: TRBD1
CDR3nt: TGTGCCAGCAGTTTATACCAGGGGGCTGGAGCTTTCTTT
CDR3aa: CASSLYQGAGAFF

abundance: .
v_gene: TRBV6-2/TRBV6-3
j_gene: TRBJ2-1
d_gene: .
CDR3nt: TGTGCCAGCAGTTACGGGCAGCTATCCTACAATGAGCAGTTCTTC
CDR3aa: CASSYGQLSYNEQFF

abundance: .
v_gene: TRBV7-9
j_gene: TRBJ2-2
d_gene: .
CDR3nt: TGTGCCAGCAGAGCAATCGGAGGGACCGGGGAGCTGTTTTTT
CDR3aa: CASRAIGGTGELFF

abundance: .
v_gene: TRBV18
j_gene: TRBJ1-1
d_gene: .
CDR3nt: TGTGCCAGCTCACCACCCAAGGGCGGGGGGATGAACACTGAAGCTTTCTTT
CDR3aa: CASSPPKGGGMNTEAFF

abundance: .
v_gene: TRBV5-1
j_gene: TRBJ2-2
d_gene: TRBD1
CDR3nt: TGCGCCAGCAGCTTGACAGGGGAGAACACCGGGGAGCTGTTTTTT
CDR3aa: CASSLTGENTGELFF

abundance: .
v_gene: TRBV6-2/TRBV6-3
j_gene: TRBJ2-2
d_gene: .
CDR3nt: TGTGCCAGCAGTTCCCCGACTGCAAACACCGGGGAGCTGTTTTTT
CDR3aa: CASSSPTANTGELFF

abundance: .
v_gene: TRBV5-5
j_gene: TRBJ2-2
d_gene: .
CDR3nt: TGTGCCAGCAGCTTTCTGACCGGGGAGCTGTTTTTT
CDR3aa: CASSFLTGELFF

abundance: .
v_gene: TRBV3-1/TRBV3-2
j_gene: TRBJ2-5
d_gene: .
CDR3nt: TGTGCCAGCACCGGCACGTCAGGGCGGGAGACCCAGTACTTC
CDR3aa: CASTGTSGRETQYF

abundance: .
v_gene: TRBV6-1
j_gene: TRBJ1-4
d_gene: .
CDR3nt: TGTGCCAGCAGTGAAGAGGTCAGATATGAAAAACTGTTTTTT
CDR3aa: CASSEEVRYEKLFF

abundance: .
v_gene: TRBV14
j_gene: TRBJ2-7
d_gene: TRBD2
CDR3nt: TGTGCCAGCAGCCAAGATAGCTTTATGGCTAGCGGGAGTTACGAGCAGTACTTC
CDR3aa: CASSQDSFMASGSYEQYF

abundance: .
v_gene: TRBV5-8
j_gene: TRBJ1-4
d_gene: .
CDR3nt: TGTGCCAGCAGCTTGGCCCCCGGGACCCCGGGCGGGACTAATGAAAAACTGTTTTTT
CDR3aa: CASSLAPGTPGGTNEKLFF

abundance: .
v_gene: TRBV19
j_gene: TRBJ1-2
d_gene: TRBD1
CDR3nt: TGTGCCAGTAGTGCTAACAGGGGACTTTATGGCTACACCTTC
CDR3aa: CASSANRGLYGYTF

abundance: .
v_gene: TRBV7-2
j_gene: TRBJ1-5
d_gene: .
CDR3nt: TGTGCCAGCCGAAATGATGGATATAGCAATCAGCCCCAGCATTTT
CDR3aa: CASRNDGYSNQPQHF

abundance: .
v_gene: TRBV5-1
j_gene: TRBJ1-2
d_gene: .
CDR3nt: TGCGCCAGCAGCTTTTTAGTAGGGGATGGCTACACCTTC
CDR3aa: CASSFLVGDGYTF

abundance: .
v_gene: TRBV19
j_gene: TRBJ2-7
d_gene: TRBD1
CDR3nt: TGTGCCAGTAGGGGACAGGGTTCTTCCTACGAGCAGTACTTC
CDR3aa: CASRGQGSSYEQYF

abundance: once
v_gene: TRBV18
j_gene: TRBJ2-7
d_gene: TRBD2
CDR3nt: TGTGCCAGCTCATCAGGACTAGCGGGGCTCTACGAGCAGTACTTC
CDR3aa: CASSSGLAGLYEQYF

abundance: .
v_gene: TRBV6-5
j_gene: TRBJ1-2
d_gene: .
CDR3nt: TGTGCCAGCAGTTACTTTCGCGGAGATGGTGGCTACACCTTC
CDR3aa: CASSYFRGDGGYTF

abundance: .
v_gene: TRBV7-2
j_gene: TRBJ2-1
d_gene: .
CDR3nt: TGTGCCAGCAGCTTATACGAGACTGAGCAGTTCTTC
CDR3aa: CASSLYETEQFF

abundance: once
v_gene: TRBV18
j_gene: TRBJ2-2
d_gene: TRBD1
CDR3nt: TGTGCCAGCTCACCTACCTCAGGGACAGGGGGCGTTCGTACCGGGGAGCTGTTTTTT
CDR3aa: CASSPTSGTGGVRTGELFF

abundance: .
v_gene: TRBV6-5
j_gene: TRBJ2-1
d_gene: .
CDR3nt: TGTGCCAGCAGTTCCGGGAGCTACAATGAGCAGTTCTTC
CDR3aa: CASSSGSYNEQFF